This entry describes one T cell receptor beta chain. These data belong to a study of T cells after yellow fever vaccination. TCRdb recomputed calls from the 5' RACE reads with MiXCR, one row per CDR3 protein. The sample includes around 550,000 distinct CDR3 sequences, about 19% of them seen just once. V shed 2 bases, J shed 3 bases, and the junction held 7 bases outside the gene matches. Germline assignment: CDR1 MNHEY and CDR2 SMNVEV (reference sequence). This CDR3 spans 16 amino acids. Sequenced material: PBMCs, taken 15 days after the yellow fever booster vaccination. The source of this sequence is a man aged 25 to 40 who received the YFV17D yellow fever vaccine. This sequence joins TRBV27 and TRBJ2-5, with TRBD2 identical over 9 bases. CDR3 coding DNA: TGTGCCAGCAGTTTACGGCTAGCGGGGCTGAAAGAGACCCAGTACTTC. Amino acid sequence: CASSLRLAGLKETQYF.